The 31 T cell receptor beta chains below were found in one sample sequenced in a study of T cells in women clearing cervical HPV infection. Measured with immunoSEQ multiplex PCR; TCRdb has only the in-frame clones, and not every one. Recorded for this sample: 40,000 or so clones. Sample: blood buffy coat. These receptors all come from a woman aged 18 to 69 with a cervical HPV16 infection that either progressed to CIN3+ or cleared (not recorded which).

Regarding this clone: The sequenced fragment ends 3 residues before the CDR3 boundary, so the rest is inferred from the germline J gene. The V call is TRBV7-8, the J call TRBJ2-2, with TRBD1 identical over 8 bases. Germline values: CDR1 SGHVS, CDR2 FQNEAQ. This CDR3 has 16 amino acids. Partial CDR3 DNA: TGTGCCAGCAGCCTTAACCCCGGGACAGGTTATGAAAAG. Protein sequence: CASSLNPGTGYEK. Given in full, the CDR3 is CASSLNPGTGYEKLFF.

A word on this clone: Read sequence stops 3 residues before the CDR3 end, and the germline J gene provides the missing end. The chain is built from TRBV12-3 or TRBV12-4 and TRBJ1-1; no reliable D call. V was pared by 4 bases and J by 1 base, with 13 bases between. The CDR3 runs to 15 residues. The CDR3 here is CASSSLVDGNTEAFF. The part of the CDR3 DNA that was read is TGTGCCAGCAGTTCCCTAGTTGACGGGAACACTGAA.

Details on this clone: The read is 3 residues too short to cover the CDR3 end, so that end is filled in from the germline J gene. The V call is TRBV5-1, the J call TRBJ2-1, with 13 bases lining up with TRBD2. With V trimmed by 5 bases and J by 6 bases, 14 bases remained unmatched. The germline gives CDR1 SGHRS, CDR2 YFSETQ. CDR3 length equals 18 residues. CDR3 loop: CASRLTSGRITTSNEQFF. The CDR3 DNA, read in part, is TGCGCCAGCAGGTTGACTAGCGGGAGGATTACTACGAGCAATGAG.

Concerning this clone itself: Read coverage stops 3 residues before the CDR3 terminus; the germline J gene supplies the remainder. The rearrangement joins TRBV19 to TRBJ2-1; TRBD2 is a possible D gene (7 bases). The CDR3 contains 17 residues. The ends were cut back, 5 bases at V and 0 bases at J, with 17 bases in the middle. Germline lookup yields CDR1 LNHDA and CDR2 SQIVND (reference sequence). CDR3 protein: CASSLAGGRSSYNEQFF. The DNA read from the CDR3 is TGTGCCAGTAGTTTGGCCGGGGGGCGGAGCTCCTACAATGAG. Combining the CDR3 with reference TRBV19 and TRBJ2-1 gives the whole variable domain DGGITQSPKYLFRKEGQNVTLSCEQNLNHDAMYWYRQDPGQGLRLIYYSQIVNDFQKGDIAEGYSVSREKKESFPLTVTSAQKNPTAFYLCASSLAGGRSSYNEQFFGPGTRLTVL.

The CDR3 bases that were read are TGTGCCTGGAGTCCCCCCAGGCCCGCCGAGCCAGATACG. It yields the protein CAWSPPRPAEPDT. The full-length CDR3 reads as CAWSPPRPAEPDTQYF. The chain joins TRBV30 to TRBJ2-3; no definite D call. The read terminates 3 residues before the CDR3 end, so the remaining end is supplied by the germline J gene. V was clipped by 2 bases and J by 4 bases, with 19 bases between them. This CDR3 is built from 16 residues. The germline V gene encodes CDR1 GTSNPN and CDR2 SVGIG (reference sequence).

As concerns this clone: The CDR3 extends 3 residues past the end of the read, so its final part is completed from the germline J gene. V usage is TRBV18 and J usage is TRBJ2-4; 9 nucleotides line up with TRBD1. Germline V gene lookup returns CDR1 KGHSH and CDR2 LQKENI. Trimming took 2 bases from V and 6 from J; bases not matched to a gene: 5. The CDR3 extends over 15 amino acids. The chain's CDR3 is CASSPTGGAGNIQYF. The DNA read from the CDR3 is TGTGCCAGCTCACCAACAGGGGGCGCGGGAAACATT.

The chain's CDR3 is CASSFRPRTGWNTEAFF. The DNA read from the CDR3 is TGTGCCAGCAGTTTTCGACCTCGGACAGGGTGGAACACTGAA. The chain has TRBV7-8 and TRBJ1-1, with TRBD1 matching 8 bases. The read terminates 3 residues before the CDR3 end, so the remaining end is supplied by the germline J gene. This CDR3 comprises 17 residues. Trimming removed 6 bases from V and 1 base from J; junction bases left unmatched: 13. Germline CDR1 SGHVS, CDR2 FQNEAQ.

CDR3 amino acids: CASDPTGNYGYTF. CDR3 DNA, as far as it was read: TGTGCCAGCGATCCGACAGGGAACTATGGC. The chain has TRBV19 and TRBJ1-2; 7 bases are a match to TRBD1. The sequenced fragment ends 3 residues before the CDR3 boundary, so the rest is inferred from the germline J gene. V gave up 9 bases and J gave up 2 bases; unmatched junction bases: 6. CDR3 length equals 13 residues. CDR1 is LNHDA, CDR2 SQIVND, per germline (reference sequence).

As concerns this clone: The DNA ends 3 residues before the CDR3 does, and the rest of the CDR3 is filled in from the germline J gene. This chain uses TRBV30 with TRBJ1-5; TRBD1 aligns across 7 bases. The ends lost 0 bases at V and 4 bases at J; junction bases unmatched: 0. The CDR3 has 13 amino acids. Germline CDR1 GTSNPN, CDR2 SVGIG (reference sequence). CDR3 bases read: TGTGCCTGGAGTGTCAGGGGGAATCAGCCC. It codes for CAWSVRGNQP. The entire CDR3 reads CAWSVRGNQPQHF.

As concerns this clone: The read terminates 3 residues before the CDR3 end, so the remaining end is supplied by the germline J gene. The chain is built from TRBV14 and TRBJ2-1; D not certain. In germline, CDR1 is SGHDN, CDR2 FVKESK. There are 17 residues in the CDR3. The ends were cut back, 0 bases at V and 0 bases at J, with 12 bases in the middle. Here the CDR3 reads CASSQDWALSSYNEQFF. The part of the CDR3 DNA that was read is TGTGCCAGCAGCCAAGATTGGGCTCTTAGCTCCTACAATGAG.

CDR3 loop: CASSGGPSEQFF. CDR3 bases read: TGTGCCAGCTCAGGAGGGCCAAGTGAG. The chain links TRBV7-9 to TRBJ2-1; the D gene is possibly TRBD2 (6 bases). Coverage ceases 3 residues before the CDR3 finishes, and the germline J gene fills in the end. There are 12 residues in the CDR3. The germline CDR1 and CDR2 sequences are SEHNR and FQNEAQ (reference sequence). V lost 8 bases to trimming and J lost 9 bases, with 14 bases between them.

A remark on this clone: The sequenced fragment ends 3 residues before the CDR3 boundary, so the rest is inferred from the germline J gene. The rearrangement joins TRBV7-9 to TRBJ2-1, with a tentative D call TRBD2 (7 bases). The V end lost 5 bases, the J end lost 8 bases, and 19 bases lay between the germline ends. Germline V gene lookup returns CDR1 SEHNR and CDR2 FQNEAQ (reference sequence). The length of the CDR3 is 15 residues. Incomplete CDR3 DNA: TGTGCCAGCAGCCCAACTAACCGAGGGGGGGATGAG. Its translation: CASSPTNRGGDE. The whole CDR3 sequence is CASSPTNRGGDEQFF.

As to this clone: The sequenced fragment ends 3 residues before the CDR3 boundary, so the rest is inferred from the germline J gene. V usage is TRBV6-2 or TRBV6-3 and J usage is TRBJ2-6; no firm D call. Germline V gene data show CDR1 as MNHEY and CDR2 as SVGEGT. With 6 bases removed from V and 0 bases from J, the gap between germline ends came to 12 bases. CDR3 length: 16 residues. Partial CDR3 DNA: TGTGCCAGCAGGCCCTCGAACGGCTCTGGGGCCAACGTC. Amino acid sequence: CASRPSNGSGANV. The CDR3 in its entirety is CASRPSNGSGANVLTF.

Turning to this clone: The read ends 3 residues before the CDR3 terminus; that terminus is restored from the germline J gene. This chain joins TRBV10-3 and TRBJ2-3, with 11 bases that match TRBD2. Germline CDR1 reads ENHRY; CDR2 reads SYGVKD. Trimming removed 7 bases from V and 5 bases from J; junction bases left unmatched: 5. The length of the CDR3 is 14 residues. CDR3 sequence reads: CAINPGLAEDTQYF. The covered CDR3 bases are TGTGCCATCAACCCGGGACTAGCGGAAGATACG.

Concerning this clone itself: Read sequence stops 3 residues before the CDR3 end, and the germline J gene provides the missing end. The genes are TRBV7-2 and TRBJ2-3; the match to TRBD2 covers 8 bases. Germline CDR1 SGHTA, CDR2 FQGNSA. This CDR3 is 15 amino acids long. J was trimmed by 1 base and V by 0 bases; bases with no gene match: 0. CDR3 sequence reads: CASSLATSGTDTQYF. The covered CDR3 bases are TGTGCCAGCAGCTTAGCGACTAGCGGCACAGATACG.

To note about this clone: The read terminates 3 residues ahead of where the CDR3 ends, so the germline J gene completes it. This chain connects TRBV30 to TRBJ2-5; D call uncertain. CDR1 and CDR2 from the germline V gene are GTSNPN and SVGIG (reference sequence). The CDR3 consists of 13 residues. The V end lost 0 bases, the J end lost 2 bases, and 7 bases lay between the germline ends. The part of the CDR3 DNA that was read is TGTGCCTGGAGTGTAGGCGGTCAAGAGACC. Translation: CAWSVGGQET. The full CDR3 is CAWSVGGQETQYF.

Note on this clone: The CDR3 extends 3 residues past the end of the read, so its final part is completed from the germline J gene. The chain is built from TRBV18 and TRBJ1-1; possibly TRBD1 for D (6 bases). Germline-derived CDR1 and CDR2 are KGHSH and LQKENI. CDR3 length: 16 residues. Partial CDR3 DNA: TGTGCCAGCTCACCGCGCACAGGGCAGCGGACAGATACG. As protein: CASSPRTGQRTDT. The CDR3 reads in full as CASSPRTGQRTDTAFF.

Regarding this clone: Read sequence stops 3 residues before the CDR3 end, and the germline J gene provides the missing end. This chain joins TRBV7-6 and TRBJ1-2, with D unresolved. The CDR3 is 16 amino acids. From germline, CDR1 is SGHVS and CDR2 FNYEAQ. The CDR3 sequence is CASSLMRLAPTYDYTF. The sequenced part of the CDR3 DNA is TGTGCCAGCAGCTTAATGCGGCTAGCGCCTACCTACGAC. The full variable domain, completed using reference TRBV7-6 and TRBJ1-2, is GAGVSQSPRYKVTKRGQDVALRCDPISGHVSLYWYRQALGQGPEFLTYFNYEAQQDKSGLPNDRFSAERPEGSISTLTIQRTEQRDSAMYRCASSLMRLAPTYDYTFGSGTRLTVV.

The sequenced CDR3 bases are TGTGCCAGCACCGGCCCCGGGGTACCCTCCTACGAG. Translation: CASTGPGVPSYE. In full, the CDR3 is CASTGPGVPSYEQYF. The chain couples TRBV7-9 to TRBJ2-7, with D maybe TRBD2 (5 bases). The read stops 3 residues short of the end of the CDR3; the missing end is completed from the germline J gene. Looked up from germline, CDR1 is SEHNR and CDR2 is FQNEAQ (reference sequence). The CDR3 runs 15 residues. Trimming pared 7 bases from V and 0 bases from J, leaving 16 bases between.

To note about this clone: The read ends 3 residues shy of where the CDR3 ends; the end is completed using the germline J gene. The chain has TRBV4-1 and TRBJ2-7, with D perhaps matching TRBD2 (6 bases). Per the germline V gene, CDR1 is MGHRA and CDR2 is YSYEKL. The CDR3 is 15 amino acids. Deletions cut 2 bases from V and 3 bases from J, with 14 bases between. Incomplete CDR3 DNA: TGCGCCAGCAGCCAATTCCGGGACTCTTTCTACGAG. Translation: CASSQFRDSFYE. The whole CDR3 sequence is CASSQFRDSFYEQYF.

Concerning this clone: The sequenced fragment ends 3 residues before the CDR3 boundary, so the rest is inferred from the germline J gene. The V call is TRBV19, the J call TRBJ1-2; the D gene is possibly TRBD1 (5 bases). Per the germline V gene, CDR1 is LNHDA and CDR2 is SQIVND (reference sequence). V was shortened by 5 bases and J by 2 bases, with 12 bases between the two germline ends. The CDR3 covers 14 residues. CDR3 residues: CASSRERGNYGYTF. Incomplete CDR3 DNA: TGTGCCAGTAGTCGGGAGAGGGGCAACTATGGC.

In regard to this clone: With the read ending 3 residues before the CDR3 end, the germline J gene is used to fill in that end. This chain uses TRBV20-1 with TRBJ2-1, with TRBD2 matching 11 bases. The CDR3 runs to 17 residues. Germline CDR1 reads DFQATT; CDR2 reads SNEGSKA (reference sequence). Trimming took 1 base from V and 3 from J; bases not matched to a gene: 8. The CDR3 DNA, read in part, is TGCAGTGCTAGAGTCATTGTGCTAGCGGGAGGCTACAATGAG. Residues: CSARVIVLAGGYNE. The whole CDR3 protein is CSARVIVLAGGYNEQFF.

CDR3: CASSPRTGTNTEAFF. The part of the CDR3 DNA that was read is TGTGCCAGCAGCCCACGGACAGGAACGAACACTGAA. This rearrangement joins TRBV7-8 to TRBJ1-1; TRBD1 matches at 7 bases. The CDR3 end lies 3 residues beyond the end of the read and is filled in from the germline J gene. Germline trimming cut 5 bases from V and 1 base from J; bases unmatched to any gene: 7. The CDR3 is 15 residues long. Germline V gene lookup returns CDR1 SGHVS and CDR2 FQNEAQ.

Note on this clone: The read halts 3 residues ahead of the CDR3 end, with the missing end drawn from the germline J gene. The chain employs TRBV2 and TRBJ2-3, with D possibly matching TRBD1 (6 bases). The CDR3 sequence is 14 residues long. CDR1 and CDR2 (germline): SNHLY, FYNNEI. Incomplete CDR3 DNA: TGTGCCAGCAGGGGCGATTTGGGTGGACAGCCG. Its protein product is CASRGDLGGQP. The entire CDR3 sequence reads CASRGDLGGQPQYF.

A word on this clone: The CDR3 end falls 3 residues outside the read, so it is completed with the germline J gene. The rearrangement joins TRBV19 to TRBJ2-1; 8 bases map to TRBD2. CDR3 size: 17 residues. The V gene end was trimmed by 3 bases and the J gene end by 3 bases; junction bases not matched to a gene: 10. Germline CDR1 reads LNHDA; CDR2 reads SQIVND (reference sequence). The CDR3 here is CASSMGGAGANYNEQFF. Partial CDR3 DNA: TGTGCCAGTAGTATGGGCGGAGCGGGAGCTAACTACAATGAG.

As concerns this clone: The CDR3 is cut off 3 residues early in the read; its end comes from the germline J gene. This chain joins TRBV10-1 and TRBJ2-7; D is perhaps TRBD2 (5 bases). CDR3 length: 13 residues. Germline assignment: CDR1 WNHNN and CDR2 SYGVQD (reference sequence). Trimming pared 5 bases from V and 3 bases from J, leaving 11 bases between. The DNA read from the CDR3 is TGCGCCAGCAGTTTTCAAGCGGACTACGAG. Translating it yields CASSFQADYE. The entire CDR3 is CASSFQADYEQYF.

Note on this clone: The CDR3 end lies 3 residues beyond the end of the read and is filled in from the germline J gene. The J gene is TRBJ2-4, the V gene TRBV5-5, with D tentatively TRBD1 (5 bases). CDR1 and CDR2 (germline): SGHKS, YYEKEE (reference sequence). This CDR3 contains 15 residues. The CDR3 region is CASSLDADVRTGQYF. The sequenced CDR3 bases are TGTGCCAGCAGCCTAGACGCGGATGTTCGAACAGGT.

About this clone: Read sequence stops 3 residues before the CDR3 end, and the germline J gene provides the missing end. The gene calls are TRBV27 and TRBJ2-3, with a possible D match to TRBD1 (7 bases). The CDR3 has 14 amino acids. From germline, CDR1 is MNHEY and CDR2 SMNVEV (reference sequence). CDR3 loop: CASSPGGGRETQYF. The CDR3 DNA, read in part, is TGTGCCAGCAGTCCAGGGGGAGGACGAGAGACG.

As to this clone: The read comes to an end 3 residues before the CDR3 does, leaving the germline J gene to fill in the end. J is TRBJ1-5 and V is TRBV5-1; weak D call: TRBD1 (6 bases). Germline loops: CDR1 SGHRS, CDR2 YFSETQ. The CDR3 has 14 residues. The V gene lost 0 bases and the J gene lost 5 bases, with 9 bases spanning the gap. The CDR3 DNA, read in part, is TGCGCCAGCAGCTTGGAGGGGGAATATCAGCCC. It encodes CASSLEGEYQP. In full, the CDR3 reads CASSLEGEYQPQHF.

Regarding this clone: The CDR3 end is not reached by the read, which stops 3 residues before it; the germline J gene fills it in. This chain connects TRBV28 to TRBJ2-7; 10 bases are shared with TRBD1. The CDR3 is made up of 15 amino acids. Per germline, CDR1 MDHEN and CDR2 SYDVKM. Trimming removed 7 bases from V and 1 base from J; junction bases left unmatched: 7. The CDR3 loop is CASTEGGQGSYEQYF. The covered CDR3 bases are TGTGCCAGCACCGAAGGGGGACAGGGGTCCTACGAG.

About this clone: The read halts 3 residues ahead of the CDR3 end, with the missing end drawn from the germline J gene. V gene TRBV2 combines with J gene TRBJ1-4; 7 nucleotides match TRBD1. Per germline, CDR1 SNHLY and CDR2 FYNNEI. Germline trimming cut 11 bases from V and 7 bases from J; bases unmatched to any gene: 10. The CDR3 spans 13 residues. The CDR3 protein is CASTTGRPEKLFF. The CDR3 DNA, read in part, is TGTGCCTCTACGACAGGGAGACCTGAAAAA.